The 21 T cell receptor beta chains reported below all come from one sample, sequenced in a study of cytomegalovirus exposure and HLA in healthy donors. The method was immunoSEQ multiplex PCR; TCRdb's version includes in-frame clones alone and lacks a portion of them. The sample holds around 150,000 clones; around 96% are singletons and the top ten take roughly 1%. Sequencing input: PBMCs. These receptors were collected from a woman younger than 30 in good health and CMV-seronegative.

The chain uses TRBV9 and TRBJ2-2, with TRBD2 matching over 10 bases. The CDR3 spans 17 residues. V lost 0 bases to trimming and J lost 7 bases; unmatched junction nucleotides: 9. Germline CDR1 SGDLS, CDR2 YYNGEE. This CDR3 is CASSVATAGGPGGELFF. In DNA form, the CDR3 reads TGTGCCAGCAGCGTAGCTACAGCGGGGGGGCCGGGCGGGGAGCTGTTTTTT.

The rearrangement links TRBV19 to TRBJ1-1, with 8 bases that match TRBD1. CDR1 is LNHDA and CDR2 is SQIVND in the germline V gene (reference sequence). The CDR3 has 15 amino acids. V lost 2 bases and J lost 4; bases outside the gene matches: 6. CDR3 amino acids: CASSIPGGSGTEAFF. The CDR3 bases are TGTGCCAGTAGTATACCAGGGGGCTCGGGCACTGAAGCTTTCTTT.

This clone was observed a single time. J is TRBJ2-7 and V is TRBV5-4; 7 bases fit TRBD2. Germline V gene lookup returns CDR1 SGHNT and CDR2 YYREEE (reference sequence). The CDR3 covers 16 residues. J was trimmed by 0 bases and V by 2 bases; bases with no gene match: 8. In nucleotides, the CDR3 is TGTGCCAGCAGCTTCCTTGGGCGGGGGACCTCCTACGAGCAGTACTTC. This encodes CASSFLGRGTSYEQYF.

This clone has only one observation. The genes are TRBV7-6 and TRBJ2-7, with D possibly being TRBD1 (6 bases). V shed 5 bases and J shed 1 base, with 18 bases lying between them. Per germline, CDR1 SGHVS and CDR2 FNYEAQ. This CDR3 comprises 16 residues. DNA for the CDR3: TGTGCCAGCAGCGCAGGAAACCGGGACACTTCCTACGAGCAGTACTTC. Translation: CASSAGNRDTSYEQYF.

This clone came up once. The chain joins TRBV4-2 to TRBJ1-5; the D is unclear. Trimming stripped 3 bases from V and 1 base from J, with 13 bases between. The CDR3 contains 16 residues. The germline V gene has CDR1 LGHNA and CDR2 YNFKEQ. The chain's CDR3 is CASSHPGRGSNQPQHF. The DNA for the CDR3 is TGTGCCAGCAGCCACCCGGGGAGAGGCAGCAATCAGCCCCAGCATTTT.

The chain has TRBV19 and TRBJ1-4; perhaps TRBD1 as D (5 bases). The CDR3 is 15 residues long. Looked up from germline, CDR1 is LNHDA and CDR2 is SQIVND (reference sequence). V was cut by 3 bases and J by 5 bases, with 13 bases left in between. The DNA for the CDR3 is TGTGCCAGTAGTATGGTCGACAGTCAAAATGAAAAACTGTTTTTT. Translation gives CASSMVDSQNEKLFF. The full variable domain, its missing parts supplied by reference TRBV19 and TRBJ1-4, is DGGITQSPKYLFRKEGQNVTLSCEQNLNHDAMYWYRQDPGQGLRLIYYSQIVNDFQKGDIAEGYSVSREKKESFPLTVTSAQKNPTAFYLCASSMVDSQNEKLFFGSGTQLSVL.

The chain couples TRBV4-2 to TRBJ1-1; D perhaps matches TRBD1 (5 bases). The CDR3 totals 15 residues. The germline V and J ends were trimmed by 1 base and 3 bases, with 12 bases remaining between them. Germline CDR1 LGHNA, CDR2 YNFKEQ. This chain's CDR3 is CASSQAAGRDTEAFF. In nucleotides, the CDR3 is TGTGCCAGCAGCCAAGCCGCAGGGCGAGACACTGAAGCTTTCTTT.

This clone was detected only once. The chain recombines TRBV14 with TRBJ2-5; 8 positions match TRBD2. J was trimmed by 6 bases and V by 1 base; bases with no gene match: 4. The CDR3 is made up of 14 amino acids. From germline, CDR1 is SGHDN and CDR2 FVKESK. The DNA for the CDR3 is TGTGCCAGCAGCCAAGCGGGGGGGCTTCAGACCCAGTACTTC. This translates into CASSQAGGLQTQYF. The full variable domain, in which reference TRBV14 and TRBJ2-5 provide the parts outside the CDR3, is EAGVTQFPSHSVIEKGQTVTLRCDPISGHDNLYWYRRVMGKEIKFLLHFVKESKQDESGMPNNRFLAERTGGTYSTLKVQPAELEDSGVYFCASSQAGGLQTQYFGPGTRLLVL.

The rearrangement links TRBV12-5 to TRBJ2-7; 8 bases fit TRBD1. V was pared by 2 bases and J by 3 bases, with 6 bases of the junction left unmatched. The CDR3 extends over 15 amino acids. Germline values: CDR1 LGHNT, CDR2 FRNRAP. Written as DNA, the CDR3 is TGTGCTAGTGGTTTGCCTGCTGGACAGGGCTACGAGCAGTACTTC. This gives the protein CASGLPAGQGYEQYF.

J is TRBJ1-5 and V is TRBV6-1, with TRBD1 matching over 9 bases. CDR3 length: 16 amino acids. The V gene's germline CDR1 is MNHNS and CDR2 SASEGT. The V segment lost 3 bases and the J segment 4 bases; nucleotides outside the gene matches: 7. In DNA, the CDR3 is TGTGCCAGCAGTGATGGGACAGGGTCGTTGAATCAGCCCCAGCATTTT. Translation: CASSDGTGSLNQPQHF.

This chain uses TRBV5-6 with TRBJ2-1; 11 positions match TRBD1. The CDR3 extends over 17 amino acids. Per the germline V gene, CDR1 is SGHDT and CDR2 is YYEEEE. V lost 4 bases and J lost 2; bases outside the gene matches: 8. The CDR3 region has the DNA TGTGCCAGCAGCGTCCGGACAGGGGGCCCCGCCTACAATGAGCAGTTCTTC. Encoded protein: CASSVRTGGPAYNEQFF.

This rearrangement joins TRBV6-5 to TRBJ1-1; TRBD1 agrees at 11 bases. J was trimmed by 8 bases and V by 6 bases; bases with no gene match: 2. Germline CDR1 is MNHEY and CDR2 is SVGAGI. The CDR3 has 12 amino acids. As DNA, the CDR3 is TGTGCCAGCAGCTGGACAGGGGGCGAAGCTTTCTTT. Its translation: CASSWTGGEAFF.

The chain links TRBV7-2 to TRBJ2-7; 8 bases are shared with TRBD2. J lost 3 bases, V lost 6 bases, and 10 bases had no gene match. CDR1 and CDR2 (germline): SGHTA, FQGNSA. CDR3 length: 15 amino acids. The CDR3, as DNA: TGTGCCAGCAGTTCTGGACTAGCTGGCTTCTACGAGCAGTACTTC. Protein: CASSSGLAGFYEQYF.

This chain uses TRBV5-6 with TRBJ1-4; 7 positions match TRBD1. CDR1 is SGHDT and CDR2 is YYEEEE in the germline V gene. The V gene end was trimmed by 0 bases and the J gene end by 13 bases; junction bases not matched to a gene: 15. The CDR3 has 16 amino acids. The CDR3 nucleotides are TGTGCCAGCAGCTTGGCGGGAGGGGGCCCCATGGAGAGACTGTTTTTT. Protein: CASSLAGGGPMERLFF.

The chain joins TRBV4-1 to TRBJ1-2, with 7 bases lining up with TRBD1. Per germline, CDR1 MGHRA and CDR2 YSYEKL. This CDR3 has 15 amino acids. Trimming at V came to 3 bases and at J to 1 base, leaving 5 bases not matched to a gene. CDR3 coding DNA: TGCGCCAGCAGCCATTCCGGGACAGTTAACTATGGCTACACCTTC. Its translation: CASSHSGTVNYGYTF.

This clone was observed a single time. The chain recombines TRBV5-1 with TRBJ2-7, with D possibly being TRBD2 (6 bases). V lost 2 bases and J lost 6, with 12 bases in between. The CDR3 runs 13 residues. CDR1 and CDR2 (germline): SGHRS, YFSETQ. The CDR3 is CASSLLDGGEQYF. CDR3 nucleotides: TGCGCCAGCAGCTTACTCGACGGGGGCGAGCAGTACTTC.

The rearrangement joins TRBV7-2 to TRBJ2-3, with TRBD2 matching 12 bases. The CDR3 has 19 amino acids. Germline V gene lookup returns CDR1 SGHTA and CDR2 FQGNSA. J gave up 2 bases and V 5 bases, and 14 bases lay outside the gene matches. The CDR3 is CASSPTLLAGGRYTDTQYF. The CDR3 bases are TGTGCCAGCAGCCCAACCCTACTAGCGGGGGGCAGGTACACAGATACGCAGTATTTT.

Here the CDR3 DNA reads TGTGCCAGCAGTTTATCGTTGACAGCGGGGGGCTACACCTTC. This codes for CASSLSLTAGGYTF. V is TRBV27 and J is TRBJ1-2, with D possibly matching TRBD1 (5 bases). The CDR3 runs 14 residues. Trimming took 0 bases from V and 8 from J, leaving 13 bases between them. From germline, CDR1 is MNHEY and CDR2 SMNVEV (reference sequence).

The chain recombines TRBV6-6 with TRBJ2-2; 8 bases map to TRBD1. Per germline, CDR1 MNHNY and CDR2 SVGAGI (reference sequence). V lost 2 bases and J lost 2; bases outside the gene matches: 4. CDR3 length: 16 amino acids. The CDR3 coding sequence is TGTGCCAGCAGTTACCCAGGGGGCTACAACACCGGGGAGCTGTTTTTT. Encoded protein: CASSYPGGYNTGELFF.

Turning to this clone: This CDR3 is also generated by other DNA sequences in the sample. This rearrangement joins TRBV4-3 to TRBJ2-5; D not resolved. Germline values: CDR1 LGHNA, CDR2 YSLEER. The CDR3 extends over 14 amino acids. V was shortened by 1 base and J by 0 bases, with 6 bases between the two germline ends. The DNA of the CDR3 is TGCGCCAGCAGCCAAGGGGCGTACCAAGAGACCCAGTACTTC. This encodes CASSQGAYQETQYF.

In this sample, this clone turned up once. This chain uses TRBV5-5 with TRBJ1-1; D unresolved. V lost 4 bases and J lost 1, with 14 bases in between. CDR3 length equals 15 residues. In germline, CDR1 is SGHKS, CDR2 YYEKEE (reference sequence). CDR3 in amino acids: CASSPHIQSNTEAFF. CDR3 DNA sequence: TGTGCCAGCAGCCCTCATATACAGTCGAACACTGAAGCTTTCTTT. The variable domain in full, with the rest retrieved from reference TRBV5-5 and TRBJ1-1, is DAGVTQSPTHLIKTRGQQVTLRCSPISGHKSVSWYQQVLGQGPQFIFQYYEKEERGRGNFPDRFSARQFPNYSSELNVNALLLGDSALYLCASSPHIQSNTEAFFGQGTRLTVV.